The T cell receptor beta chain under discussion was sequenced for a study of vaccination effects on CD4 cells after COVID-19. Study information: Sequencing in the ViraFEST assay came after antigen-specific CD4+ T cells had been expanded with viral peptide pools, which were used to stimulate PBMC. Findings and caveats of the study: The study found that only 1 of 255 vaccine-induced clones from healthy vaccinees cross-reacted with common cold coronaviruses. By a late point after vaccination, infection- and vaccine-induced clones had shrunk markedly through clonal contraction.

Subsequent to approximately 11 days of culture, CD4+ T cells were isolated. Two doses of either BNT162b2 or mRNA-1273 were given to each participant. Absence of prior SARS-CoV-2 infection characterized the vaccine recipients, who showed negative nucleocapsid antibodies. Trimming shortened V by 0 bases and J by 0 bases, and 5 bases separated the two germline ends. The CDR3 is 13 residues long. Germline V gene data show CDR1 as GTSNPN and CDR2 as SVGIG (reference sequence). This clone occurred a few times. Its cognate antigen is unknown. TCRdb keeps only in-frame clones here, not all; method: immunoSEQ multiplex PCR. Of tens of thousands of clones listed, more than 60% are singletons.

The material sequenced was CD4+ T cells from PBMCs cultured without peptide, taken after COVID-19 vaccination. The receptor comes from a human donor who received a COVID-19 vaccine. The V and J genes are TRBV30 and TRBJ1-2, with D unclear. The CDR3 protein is CAWSVEANYGYTF. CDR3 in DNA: TGTGCCTGGAGTGTAGAGGCTAACTATGGCTACACCTTC.